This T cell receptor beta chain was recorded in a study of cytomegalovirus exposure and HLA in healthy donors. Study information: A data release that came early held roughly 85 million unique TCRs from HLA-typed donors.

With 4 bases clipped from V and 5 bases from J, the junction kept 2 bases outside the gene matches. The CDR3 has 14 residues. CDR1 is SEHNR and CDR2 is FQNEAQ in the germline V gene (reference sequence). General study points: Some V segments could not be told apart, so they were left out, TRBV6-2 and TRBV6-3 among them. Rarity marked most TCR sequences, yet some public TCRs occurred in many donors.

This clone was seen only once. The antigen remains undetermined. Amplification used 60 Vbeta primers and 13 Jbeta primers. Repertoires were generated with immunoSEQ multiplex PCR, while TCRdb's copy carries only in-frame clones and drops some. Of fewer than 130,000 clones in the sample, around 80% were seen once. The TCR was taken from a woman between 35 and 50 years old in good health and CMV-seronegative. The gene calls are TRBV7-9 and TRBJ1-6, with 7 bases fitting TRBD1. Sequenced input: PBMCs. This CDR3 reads CASSSGTDNSPLHF. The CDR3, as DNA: TGTGCCAGCAGCTCCGGGACAGATAATTCACCCCTCCACTTT.